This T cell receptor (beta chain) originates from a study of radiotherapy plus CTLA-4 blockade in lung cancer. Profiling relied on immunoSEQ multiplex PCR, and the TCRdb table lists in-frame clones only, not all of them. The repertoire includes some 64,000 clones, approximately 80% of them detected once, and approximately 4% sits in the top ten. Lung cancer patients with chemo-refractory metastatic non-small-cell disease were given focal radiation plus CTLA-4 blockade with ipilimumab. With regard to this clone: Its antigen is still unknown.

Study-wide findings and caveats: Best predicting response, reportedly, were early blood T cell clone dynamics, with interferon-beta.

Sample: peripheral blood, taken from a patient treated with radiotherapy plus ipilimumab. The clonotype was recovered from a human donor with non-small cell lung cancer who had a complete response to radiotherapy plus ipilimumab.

CDR3 in amino acids: CASSPGTGGEKLFF. DNA of the CDR3: TGTGCCAGCAGCCCCGGGACAGGGGGTGAAAAACTGTTTTTT. The chain links TRBV4-2 to TRBJ1-4, with TRBD1 matching over 11 bases. Germline assignment: CDR1 LGHNA and CDR2 YNFKEQ. This CDR3 comprises 14 residues. With 4 bases clipped from V and 7 bases from J, the junction kept 2 bases outside the gene matches.